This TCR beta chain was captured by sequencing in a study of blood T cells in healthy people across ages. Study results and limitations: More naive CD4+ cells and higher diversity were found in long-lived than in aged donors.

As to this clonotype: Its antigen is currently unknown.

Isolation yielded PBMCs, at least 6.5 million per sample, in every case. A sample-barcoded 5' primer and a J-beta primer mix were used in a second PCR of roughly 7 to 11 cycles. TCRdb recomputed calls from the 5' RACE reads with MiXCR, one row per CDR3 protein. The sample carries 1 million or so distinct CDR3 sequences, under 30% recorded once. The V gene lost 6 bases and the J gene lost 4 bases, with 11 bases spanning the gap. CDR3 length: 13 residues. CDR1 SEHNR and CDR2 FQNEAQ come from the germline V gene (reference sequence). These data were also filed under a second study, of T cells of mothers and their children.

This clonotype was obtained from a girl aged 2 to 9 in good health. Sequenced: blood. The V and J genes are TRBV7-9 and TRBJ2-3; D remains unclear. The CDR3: CASRSTLSDTQYF. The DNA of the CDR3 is TGTGCCAGCAGGTCAACGTTGTCAGATACGCAGTATTTT.